Shown below are 11 T cell receptor beta chains from a single sample sequenced in a study of blood T cell repertoires in COVID-19. Profiling relied on immunoSEQ multiplex PCR, and the TCRdb table lists in-frame clones only, not all of them. The sample includes about 12,000 clones, over 90% of them seen just once. Sequencing was done on a sample of peripheral blood. Every receptor here comes from a woman in her 70s with active COVID-19.

The J gene is TRBJ1-1, the V gene TRBV3-1 (or the pseudogene TRBV3-2); D uncertain. V was shortened by 1 base and J by 5 bases, with 8 bases between the two germline ends. CDR1 is LGHDT, CDR2 YNNKEL, per germline (reference sequence). The CDR3 has 13 amino acids. The CDR3 protein is CASSQVSGTEAFF. The CDR3 DNA follows: TGTGCCAGCAGCCAAGTGTCGGGTACTGAAGCTTTCTTT.

This clone is a singleton in its sample. The chain is built from TRBV7-9 and TRBJ2-1; D perhaps matches TRBD2 (5 bases). CDR1 and CDR2 from the germline V gene are SEHNR and FQNEAQ (reference sequence). V was pared by 2 bases and J by 4 bases, with 12 bases between. CDR3 length: 15 residues. CDR3 bases: TGTGCCAGCAGCTTAATGACGGGGTTATACAATGAGCAGTTCTTC. Amino acid sequence: CASSLMTGLYNEQFF. Filled out from reference TRBV7-9 and TRBJ2-1, the complete variable domain reads DTGVSQNPRHKITKRGQNVTFRCDPISEHNRLYWYRQTLGQGPEFLTYFQNEAQLEKSRLLSDRFSAERPKGSFSTLEIQRTEQGDSAMYLCASSLMTGLYNEQFFGPGTRLTVL.

This rearrangement joins TRBV18 to TRBJ2-3; 12 bases are a match to TRBD2. J was trimmed by 4 bases and V by 1 base; bases with no gene match: 12. Germline V lookup: CDR1 KGHSH, CDR2 LQKENI. This CDR3 comprises 19 residues. The CDR3 nucleotides read TGTGCCAGCTCACCACGAGGTCTAGCGGGAGGGGGGGTCTCAGATACGCAGTATTTT. Translating gives CASSPRGLAGGGVSDTQYF.

V and J are TRBV28 and TRBJ2-5; D may be TRBD1 (6 bases). The CDR3 has 13 residues. The V end lost 8 bases, the J end lost 3 bases, and 13 bases lay between the germline ends. Germline assignment: CDR1 MDHEN and CDR2 SYDVKM. This CDR3 is CASFDRDKETQYF. The CDR3 DNA is TGTGCCAGCTTTGACCGGGACAAAGAGACCCAGTACTTC.

The gene calls are TRBV9 and TRBJ2-4, with TRBD2 matching 11 bases. The junction had 10 bases not matched to a gene; V was cut back by 4 bases and J by 7 bases. The CDR3 covers 16 residues. Germline CDR1 reads SGDLS; CDR2 reads YYNGEE. The CDR3 nucleotides read TGTGCCAGCAGCCCCGAAGGACTAGCGGGTACTAACATTCAGTACTTC. Translating it yields CASSPEGLAGTNIQYF. Filled out from reference TRBV9 and TRBJ2-4, the complete variable domain reads DSGVTQTPKHLITATGQRVTLRCSPRSGDLSVYWYQQSLDQGLQFLIQYYNGEERAKGNILERFSAQQFPDLHSELNLSSLELGDSALYFCASSPEGLAGTNIQYFGAGTRLSVL.

This clone was detected once. The J gene is TRBJ2-1, the V gene TRBV6-5, with D uncertain. V was trimmed by 3 bases and J by 6 bases, leaving 3 bases between them. The CDR3 runs to 11 residues. From germline, CDR1 is MNHEY and CDR2 SVGAGI. The CDR3 bases are TGTGCCAGCAGTTATAGCAATGAGCAGTTCTTC. Translated, it gives CASSYSNEQFF.

The chain uses TRBV7-9 and TRBJ1-2; tentatively, D is TRBD1 (6 bases). Trimming pared 5 bases from V and 0 bases from J, leaving 28 bases between. The CDR3 runs 20 residues. Germline-derived CDR1 and CDR2 are SEHNR and FQNEAQ (reference sequence). The CDR3 loop is CASSRDRGRGVQTTNYGYTF. The CDR3 coding sequence is TGTGCCAGCAGCCGGGACCGGGGCAGGGGAGTTCAAACAACTAACTATGGCTACACCTTC.

In the case of this clone: A junction boundary mismatches the germline segment, possibly from a read error. The CDR3 spells CGLAGVNEQYF. The CDR3 region has the DNA TGCGGACTAGCGGGAGTCAACGAGCAGTACTTC. V gene TRBV19 combines with J gene TRBJ2-7; 13 nucleotides match TRBD2. Germline V lookup: CDR1 LNHDA, CDR2 SQIVND (reference sequence). CDR3 length equals 11 residues.

The genes are TRBV28 and TRBJ2-2; D is ambiguous. Trimming pared 6 bases from V and 4 bases from J, leaving 18 bases between. Per germline, CDR1 MDHEN and CDR2 SYDVKM. The CDR3 sequence is 16 residues long. As DNA, the CDR3 is TGTGCCAGCAGCTTCTCCGGTCTCATCGGCACCGGGGAGCTGTTTTTT. Protein product: CASSFSGLIGTGELFF.

V usage is TRBV21-1 and J usage is TRBJ2-7; the table's D call, TRBD2, was not checked against the DNA. TRBV21-1 counts as a pseudogene. The CDR3 runs to 13 residues. CDR3 amino acids: CASRASGSYEQYF. CDR3 nucleotides: TGTGCCAGCAGGGCTAGCGGGAGCTACGAGCAGTACTTC.

V and J are TRBV6-5 and TRBJ1-4; D unresolved. Germline V gene lookup returns CDR1 MNHEY and CDR2 SVGAGI. Trimming stripped 6 bases from V and 0 bases from J, with 8 bases between. The CDR3 is 14 residues long. DNA for the CDR3: TGTGCCAGCAGCCAGAGGGCAACTAATGAAAAACTGTTTTTT. Translation: CASSQRATNEKLFF.